The clone carrying this T cell receptor (beta chain) was counted only a few times. Primers targeting TRAV and TRBV primed first-strand cDNA, covering alpha and beta chains. Both a constant-region primer and a V-primer adapter served to amplify TCRs across roughly 20 PCR cycles. TCRdb processed the reads anew with MiXCR; each CDR3 protein has one entry. Among about 12,000 distinct CDR3 sequences listed, 76% were seen once. The donors, trial participants, received nivolumab, ipilimumab, aspirin, low-dose cyclophosphamide and low-dose radiotherapy. This specimen belongs to a study of low-dose radiotherapy and immunotherapy resistance in tumors. Turning to the study itself: Over 26 weeks, cohort 2 got 1 Gy every two weeks, reaching 13 Gy.

Germline CDR1 and CDR2: MGHRA and YSYEKL. The CDR3 has 16 residues. V gave up 0 bases and J gave up 1 base, with 10 bases separating them. The receptor comes from a human donor with advanced metastatic prostate, ovarian, gallbladder or colorectal cancer (not recorded which). This table probably holds off-target reads from a library built for another chain. The rearrangement joins TRBV4-1 to TRBJ1-3; no clear D. CDR3 DNA sequence: TGCGCCAGCAGCCAAGACACGCCGGGATCTGGAAACACCATATATTTT. Its translation: CASSQDTPGSGNTIYF.